These T cell receptor beta chains were read from a single sample in a study of T cell responses to AZD1222 COVID-19 vaccine. The table came from immunoSEQ multiplex PCR; TCRdb's copy has only in-frame clones and leaves some out. The data show about 120,000 clones, around 87% seen once. The sample here was peripheral blood, taken on day 0 of AZD1222 vaccination. The receptors come from an adult in good health. CDR3s include the opening cysteine and the closing phenylalanine or tryptophan. The order of the fields is D gene, J gene, clone size, V gene, CDR3 length, CDR3 protein, CDR3 DNA. The D gene is left open where the match is weak. Only part of the rows carry a size: once, few, many, or a class if the clone is expanded.

D: -
J: TRBJ2-7
size: -
V: TRBV29-1
length: 11
CDR3: CSVGRGNEQYF
DNA: TGCAGCGTTGGGAGGGGAAACGAGCAGTACTTC

D: -
J: TRBJ2-1
size: -
V: TRBV5-1
length: 16
CDR3: CASSLGTGRGLGEQFF
DNA: TGCGCCAGCAGCTTGGGCACTGGGAGAGGACTGGGGGAGCAGTTCTTC

D: -
J: TRBJ2-2
size: -
V: TRBV2
length: 16
CDR3: CASTNDRPANTGELFF
DNA: TGTGCCAGCACTAATGACAGGCCCGCGAACACCGGGGAGCTGTTTTTT

D: -
J: TRBJ1-1
size: -
V: TRBV7-2
length: 16
CDR3: CASSLNGGGPLGEAFF
DNA: TGTGCCAGCAGCTTAAACGGCGGCGGGCCCTTAGGTGAAGCTTTCTTT

D: -
J: TRBJ1-3
size: -
V: TRBV30
length: 15
CDR3: CAWSSWGGTGNTIYF
DNA: TGTGCCTGGAGTTCCTGGGGGGGGACCGGAAACACCATATATTTT

D: -
J: TRBJ2-5
size: -
V: TRBV4-1
length: 12
CDR3: CASSQEGACQYF
DNA: TGCGCCAGCAGCCAAGAGGGTGCTTGCCAGTACTTC

D: -
J: TRBJ1-1
size: -
V: TRBV3-1/TRBV3-2
length: 19
CDR3: CASSRGAADGRGESTEAFF
DNA: TGTGCCAGCAGCCGGGGGGCGGCAGACGGGCGGGGTGAAAGCACTGAAGCTTTCTTT

D: -
J: TRBJ1-1
size: few
V: TRBV2
length: 14
CDR3: CASIPGKGNTEAFF
DNA: TGTGCCAGCATTCCGGGGAAAGGGAACACTGAAGCTTTCTTT

D: TRBD1
J: TRBJ1-4
size: -
V: TRBV9
length: 16
CDR3: CASSRSNRGPDEKLFF
DNA: TGTGCCAGCAGCCGATCAAACAGGGGGCCAGATGAAAAACTGTTTTTT

D: TRBD2
J: TRBJ2-1
size: -
V: TRBV28
length: 15
CDR3: CASSGMGLARNEQFF
DNA: TGTGCCAGCAGTGGAATGGGACTAGCGCGCAATGAGCAGTTCTTC

D: -
J: TRBJ2-7
size: -
V: TRBV9
length: 15
CDR3: CASSVLPGSAYEQYF
DNA: TGTGCCAGCAGCGTACTGCCCGGGAGCGCCTACGAGCAGTACTTC

D: -
J: TRBJ1-3
size: once
V: TRBV7-2
length: 16
CDR3: CASSPSAGAGGNTIYF
DNA: TGTGCCAGCAGCCCATCCGCAGGGGCGGGTGGAAACACCATATATTTT

D: -
J: TRBJ1-1
size: few
V: TRBV29-1
length: 17
CDR3: CSVEALSVPKTNTEAFF
DNA: TGCAGCGTTGAAGCCCTTTCTGTGCCCAAGACGAACACTGAAGCTTTCTTT

D: -
J: TRBJ2-3
size: -
V: TRBV3-1/TRBV3-2
length: 14
CDR3: CASSPTASTDTQYF
DNA: TGTGCCAGCAGCCCGACAGCTAGCACAGATACGCAGTATTTT

D: TRBD2
J: TRBJ2-3
size: -
V: TRBV7-9
length: 17
CDR3: CASRNSGASGGKDTQYF
DNA: TGTGCCAGCAGAAACTCGGGGGCTAGCGGGGGAAAAGATACGCAGTATTTT

D: TRBD1
J: TRBJ2-4
size: -
V: TRBV6-5
length: 15
CDR3: CASSTGGIAKNIQYF
DNA: TGTGCCAGCAGTACAGGGGGAATAGCCAAAAACATTCAGTACTTC

D: -
J: TRBJ1-1
size: -
V: TRBV2
length: 13
CDR3: CASSDRGNTEAFF
DNA: TGTGCCAGCAGTGACAGGGGGAACACTGAAGCTTTCTTT

D: TRBD1
J: TRBJ1-2
size: -
V: TRBV19
length: 15
CDR3: CASSILGTGAHGYTF
DNA: TGTGCCAGTAGTATCCTCGGGACAGGGGCGCATGGCTACACCTTC

D: -
J: TRBJ1-3
size: -
V: TRBV6-1
length: 16
CDR3: CASSASGGLGGNTIYF
DNA: TGTGCCAGCAGTGCGAGCGGGGGGCTAGGAGGAAACACCATATATTTT

D: -
J: TRBJ1-5
size: -
V: TRBV10-1
length: 15
CDR3: CASSGAHHSNQPQHF
DNA: TGCGCCAGCAGTGGGGCGCACCATAGCAATCAGCCCCAGCATTTT

D: TRBD1
J: TRBJ1-5
size: -
V: TRBV7-2
length: 12
CDR3: CASRQTGGTQHF
DNA: TGTGCCAGCAGGCAAACAGGGGGGACACAGCATTTT

D: -
J: TRBJ1-1
size: -
V: TRBV19
length: 15
CDR3: CASSIEDRVGTEAFF
DNA: TGTGCCAGTAGTATAGAGGACCGAGTCGGGACTGAAGCTTTCTTT

D: TRBD1
J: TRBJ1-4
size: -
V: TRBV29-1
length: 13
CDR3: CSATGTVEEKLFF
DNA: TGCAGCGCAACCGGGACAGTGGAGGAAAAACTGTTTTTT

D: TRBD2
J: TRBJ2-5
size: -
V: TRBV6-6
length: 15
CDR3: CASSPSGPIVETQYF
DNA: TGTGCCAGCAGTCCTAGCGGGCCCATAGTTGAGACCCAGTACTTC

D: -
J: TRBJ2-2
size: -
V: TRBV11-1
length: 14
CDR3: CASSLASGTGELFF
DNA: TGTGCCAGCAGCTTAGCGTCTGGGACCGGGGAGCTGTTTTTT

D: TRBD1
J: TRBJ1-2
size: -
V: TRBV2
length: 14
CDR3: CASSRIDREYGYTF
DNA: TGTGCCAGCAGCCGTATCGACAGGGAGTATGGCTACACCTTC

D: TRBD1
J: TRBJ1-4
size: -
V: TRBV7-9
length: 16
CDR3: CASSYLPGQGDEKLFF
DNA: TGTGCCAGCAGCTACCTACCGGGACAGGGGGATGAAAAACTGTTTTTT

D: TRBD1
J: TRBJ1-2
size: few
V: TRBV20-1
length: 11
CDR3: CSATTGAGYTF
DNA: TGCAGTGCTACTACAGGGGCCGGCTACACCTTC

D: TRBD1
J: TRBJ1-4
size: -
V: TRBV28
length: 13
CDR3: CASSYRDREKLFF
DNA: TGTGCCAGCAGTTATCGGGACAGAGAAAAACTGTTTTTT

D: TRBD1
J: TRBJ1-4
size: -
V: TRBV15
length: 17
CDR3: CATSRGRGLATNEKLFF
DNA: TGTGCCACCAGCAGAGGCAGGGGGCTAGCAACTAATGAAAAACTGTTTTTT

D: TRBD1
J: TRBJ2-7
size: -
V: TRBV5-1
length: 15
CDR3: CASSPRTGGFDEQYF
DNA: TGCGCCAGCAGCCCTAGGACAGGGGGCTTTGACGAGCAGTACTTC

D: -
J: TRBJ1-2
size: -
V: TRBV28
length: 13
CDR3: CATAGGFNYGYTF
DNA: TGTGCCACCGCCGGGGGCTTTAACTATGGCTACACCTTC

D: -
J: TRBJ2-7
size: once
V: TRBV6-2/TRBV6-3
length: 11
CDR3: CASSPWGEQYF
DNA: TGTGCCAGCAGCCCCTGGGGCGAGCAGTACTTC

D: -
J: TRBJ1-2
size: -
V: TRBV3-1/TRBV3-2
length: 17
CDR3: CASSQDWARPGRYGYTF
DNA: TGTGCCAGCAGCCAAGATTGGGCCAGGCCGGGGCGCTATGGCTACACCTTC

D: TRBD2
J: TRBJ2-7
size: -
V: TRBV6-5
length: 13
CDR3: CASSGLARYEQYF
DNA: TGTGCCAGCAGCGGACTAGCACGCTACGAGCAGTACTTC

D: -
J: TRBJ2-1
size: -
V: TRBV11-2
length: 11
CDR3: CASSLYLEQFF
DNA: TGTGCCAGCAGCTTATATCTTGAGCAGTTCTTC

D: -
J: TRBJ1-1
size: -
V: TRBV4-1
length: 14
CDR3: CASRTSMVGYEAFF
DNA: TGCGCCAGCAGAACCTCGATGGTAGGGTATGAAGCTTTCTTT

D: -
J: TRBJ2-1
size: -
V: TRBV6-5
length: 14
CDR3: CASSYSTAYPQQFF
DNA: TGTGCCAGCAGTTACTCGACTGCCTACCCGCAGCAGTTCTTC

D: TRBD1
J: TRBJ1-1
size: -
V: TRBV4-1
length: 16
CDR3: CASSQTLSTGFTEAFF
DNA: TGCGCCAGCAGCCAAACGCTTTCGACAGGGTTCACTGAAGCTTTCTTT

D: -
J: TRBJ1-1
size: -
V: TRBV15
length: 16
CDR3: CATSRARGTTNTEAFF
DNA: TGTGCCACCAGCAGAGCTAGGGGTACTACGAACACTGAAGCTTTCTTT

D: TRBD1
J: TRBJ2-7
size: -
V: TRBV29-1
length: 14
CDR3: CSVDSRQGPYEQYF
DNA: TGCAGCGTTGACAGTAGACAGGGCCCCTACGAGCAGTACTTC

D: -
J: TRBJ2-5
size: few
V: TRBV11-2
length: 15
CDR3: CASSFWAGAQETQYF
DNA: TGTGCCAGCAGCTTCTGGGCAGGAGCACAAGAGACCCAGTACTTC

D: -
J: TRBJ1-1
size: -
V: TRBV12-3/TRBV12-4
length: 13
CDR3: CASSFKQNTEAFF
DNA: TGTGCCAGCAGTTTTAAGCAGAACACTGAAGCTTTCTTT

D: -
J: TRBJ1-2
size: -
V: TRBV5-1
length: 14
CDR3: CASSLDKLSYGYTF
DNA: TGCGCCAGCAGCCTGGACAAACTATCCTATGGCTACACCTTC

D: TRBD2
J: TRBJ2-1
size: -
V: TRBV5-1
length: 17
CDR3: CASSLAPSGTRGNEQFF
DNA: TGCGCCAGCAGCTTGGCGCCTAGCGGGACCCGGGGCAATGAGCAGTTCTTC

D: -
J: TRBJ2-7
size: -
V: TRBV28
length: 15
CDR3: CASSSRTVPSHEQYF
DNA: TGTGCCAGCAGCTCGAGGACTGTCCCCTCCCACGAGCAGTACTTC

D: TRBD2
J: TRBJ2-3
size: once
V: TRBV9
length: 15
CDR3: CASSAREGGADTQYF
DNA: TGTGCCAGCAGCGCGCGGGAGGGCGGGGCAGATACGCAGTATTTT

D: -
J: TRBJ1-1
size: -
V: TRBV5-4
length: 15
CDR3: CASSLPLDRNTEAFF
DNA: TGTGCCAGCAGCCTTCCTTTGGACAGGAACACTGAAGCTTTCTTT

D: -
J: TRBJ1-2
size: -
V: TRBV27
length: 14
CDR3: CASKSGGSNYGYTF
DNA: TGTGCCAGCAAATCGGGGGGATCAAACTATGGCTACACCTTC

D: TRBD1
J: TRBJ2-2
size: -
V: TRBV28
length: 17
CDR3: CASSQLLFRDRVGELFF
DNA: TGTGCCAGCAGCCAACTCCTCTTCCGGGACAGGGTAGGGGAGCTGTTTTTT

D: -
J: TRBJ1-3
size: -
V: TRBV7-9
length: 16
CDR3: CASSAPGASSGNTIYF
DNA: TGTGCCAGCAGCGCTCCGGGGGCTAGCTCTGGAAACACCATATATTTT

D: -
J: TRBJ2-3
size: -
V: TRBV7-9
length: 16
CDR3: CASSPTTGVPTDTQYF
DNA: TGTGCCAGCAGTCCCACGACGGGTGTGCCCACAGATACGCAGTATTTT

D: -
J: TRBJ2-7
size: -
V: TRBV27
length: 16
CDR3: CASSPGTPGVGYEQYF
DNA: TGTGCCAGCAGTCCCGGGACTCCTGGGGTTGGCTACGAGCAGTACTTC

D: -
J: TRBJ1-1
size: -
V: TRBV10-1
length: 13
CDR3: CARQFGDNTEAFF
DNA: TGCGCGAGGCAGTTCGGAGATAACACTGAAGCTTTCTTT

D: TRBD2
J: TRBJ2-5
size: -
V: TRBV7-2
length: 17
CDR3: CASSSGTSGGDQETQYF
DNA: TGTGCCAGCAGTTCCGGGACTAGCGGGGGGGACCAAGAGACCCAGTACTTC